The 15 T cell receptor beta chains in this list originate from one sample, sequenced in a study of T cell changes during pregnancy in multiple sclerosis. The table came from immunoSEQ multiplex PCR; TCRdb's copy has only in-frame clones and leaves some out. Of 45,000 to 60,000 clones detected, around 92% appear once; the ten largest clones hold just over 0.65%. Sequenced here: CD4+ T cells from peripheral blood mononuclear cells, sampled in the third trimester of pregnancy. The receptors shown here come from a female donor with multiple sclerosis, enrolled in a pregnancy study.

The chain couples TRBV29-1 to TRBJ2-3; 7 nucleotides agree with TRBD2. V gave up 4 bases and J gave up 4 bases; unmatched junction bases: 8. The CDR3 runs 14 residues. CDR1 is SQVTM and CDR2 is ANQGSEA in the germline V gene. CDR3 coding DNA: TGCAGCGTTGGGGCTAGCGGAGTGGCAGATACGCAGTATTTT. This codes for CSVGASGVADTQYF.

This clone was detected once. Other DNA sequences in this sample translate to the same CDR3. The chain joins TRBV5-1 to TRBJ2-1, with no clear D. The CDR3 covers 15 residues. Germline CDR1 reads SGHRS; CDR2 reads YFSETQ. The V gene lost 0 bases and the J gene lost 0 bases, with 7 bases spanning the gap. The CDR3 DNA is TGCGCCAGCAGCTTGGATCGCGGCTCCTACAATGAGCAGTTCTTC. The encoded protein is CASSLDRGSYNEQFF. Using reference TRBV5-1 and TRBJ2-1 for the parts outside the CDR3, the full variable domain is KAGVTQTPRYLIKTRGQQVTLSCSPISGHRSVSWYQQTPGQGLQFLFEYFSETQRNKGNFPGRFSGRQFSNSRSEMNVSTLELGDSALYLCASSLDRGSYNEQFFGPGTRLTVL.

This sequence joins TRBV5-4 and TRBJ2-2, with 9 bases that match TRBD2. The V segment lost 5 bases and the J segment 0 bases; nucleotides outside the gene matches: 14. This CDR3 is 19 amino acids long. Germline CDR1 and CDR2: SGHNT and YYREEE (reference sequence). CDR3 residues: CASSGSGRAPAANTGELFF. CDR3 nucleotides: TGTGCCAGCAGTGGTAGCGGGAGAGCCCCCGCTGCGAACACCGGGGAGCTGTTTTTT.

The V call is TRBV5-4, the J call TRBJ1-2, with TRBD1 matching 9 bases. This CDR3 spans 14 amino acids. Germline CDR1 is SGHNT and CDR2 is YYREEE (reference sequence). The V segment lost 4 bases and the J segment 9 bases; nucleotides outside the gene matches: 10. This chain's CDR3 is CASSPRDRAWSYTF. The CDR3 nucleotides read TGTGCCAGCAGCCCGCGGGACAGGGCTTGGAGCTACACCTTC.

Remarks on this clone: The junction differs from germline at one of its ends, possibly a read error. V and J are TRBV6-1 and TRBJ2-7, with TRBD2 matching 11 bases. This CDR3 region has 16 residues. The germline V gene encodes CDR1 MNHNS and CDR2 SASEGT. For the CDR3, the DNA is TGTGCCAGCAGTAAAGCCGGGACTAGCGGCTCCTACGAGCAGTACTTC. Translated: CASSKAGTSGSYEQYF.

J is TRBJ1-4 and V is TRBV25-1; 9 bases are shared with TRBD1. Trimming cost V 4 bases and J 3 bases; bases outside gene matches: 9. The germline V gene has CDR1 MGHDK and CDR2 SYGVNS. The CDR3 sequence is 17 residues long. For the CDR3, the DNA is TGTGCCAGCAGTGTCCGGACAGGGGTCGAGGCTAATGAAAAACTGTTTTTT. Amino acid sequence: CASSVRTGVEANEKLFF. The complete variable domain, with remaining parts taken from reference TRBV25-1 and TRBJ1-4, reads EADIYQTPRYLVIGTGKKITLECSQTMGHDKMYWYQQDPGMELHLIHYSYGVNSTEKGDLSSESTVSRIRTEHFPLTLESARPSHTSQYLCASSVRTGVEANEKLFFGSGTQLSVL.

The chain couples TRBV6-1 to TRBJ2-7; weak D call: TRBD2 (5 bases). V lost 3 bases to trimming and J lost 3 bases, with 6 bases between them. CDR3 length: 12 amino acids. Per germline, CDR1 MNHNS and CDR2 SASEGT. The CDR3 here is CASSDRGYEQYF. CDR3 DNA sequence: TGTGCCAGCAGTGATCGGGGCTACGAGCAGTACTTC.

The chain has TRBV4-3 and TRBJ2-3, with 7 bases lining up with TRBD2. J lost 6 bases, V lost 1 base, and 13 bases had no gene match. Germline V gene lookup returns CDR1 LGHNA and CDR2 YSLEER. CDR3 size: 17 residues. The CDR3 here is CASSQGVEAGLVDTQYF. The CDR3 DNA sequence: TGCGCCAGCAGCCAAGGTGTCGAAGCGGGATTGGTGGATACGCAGTATTTT.

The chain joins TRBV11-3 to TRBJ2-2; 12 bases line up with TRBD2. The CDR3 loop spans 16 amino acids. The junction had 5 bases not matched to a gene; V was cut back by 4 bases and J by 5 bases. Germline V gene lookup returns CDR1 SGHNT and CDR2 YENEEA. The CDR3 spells CASSSHTSGRTGELFF. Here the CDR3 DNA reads TGTGCCAGCAGCTCTCACACTAGCGGGAGGACCGGGGAGCTGTTTTTT. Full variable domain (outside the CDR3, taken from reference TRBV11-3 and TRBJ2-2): EAGVVQSPRYKIIEKKQPVAFWCNPISGHNTLYWYLQNLGQGPELLIRYENEEAVDDSQLPKDRFSAERLKGVDSTLKIQPAELGDSAVYLCASSSHTSGRTGELFFGEGSRLTVL.

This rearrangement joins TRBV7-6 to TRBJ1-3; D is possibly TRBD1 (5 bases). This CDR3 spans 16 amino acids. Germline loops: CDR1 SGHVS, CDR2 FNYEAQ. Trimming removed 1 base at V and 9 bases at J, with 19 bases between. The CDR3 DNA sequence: TGTGCCAGCAGCTTAGGGGCTGGCGGGACCCGGTCCACCATATATTTT. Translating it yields CASSLGAGGTRSTIYF.

The CDR3 is CASSFLAGTYEQYF. Here the CDR3 DNA reads TGTGCCAGCAGCTTTCTAGCGGGAACCTACGAGCAGTACTTC. The chain has TRBV5-5 and TRBJ2-7; TRBD2 aligns across 9 bases. With V trimmed by 2 bases and J by 2 bases, 2 bases remained unmatched. Per germline, CDR1 SGHKS and CDR2 YYEKEE (reference sequence). The CDR3 has 14 amino acids. Combining the CDR3 with reference TRBV5-5 and TRBJ2-7 gives the whole variable domain DAGVTQSPTHLIKTRGQQVTLRCSPISGHKSVSWYQQVLGQGPQFIFQYYEKEERGRGNFPDRFSARQFPNYSSELNVNALLLGDSALYLCASSFLAGTYEQYFGPGTRLTVT.

CDR3 protein: CASTPSWTSVNEQFF. DNA of the CDR3: TGTGCCAGCACCCCATCTTGGACTAGCGTCAATGAGCAGTTCTTC. The V call is TRBV27, the J call TRBJ2-1; TRBD2 aligns across 9 bases. The CDR3 sequence is 15 residues long. Germline CDR1 reads MNHEY; CDR2 reads SMNVEV (reference sequence). The V segment lost 7 bases and the J segment 6 bases; nucleotides outside the gene matches: 10.

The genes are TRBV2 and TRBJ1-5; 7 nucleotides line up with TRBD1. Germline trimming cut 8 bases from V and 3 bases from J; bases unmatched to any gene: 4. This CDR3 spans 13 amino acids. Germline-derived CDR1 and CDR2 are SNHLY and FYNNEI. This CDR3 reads CASQGDNNQPQHF. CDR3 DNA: TGTGCCAGCCAGGGGGATAACAATCAGCCCCAGCATTTT.

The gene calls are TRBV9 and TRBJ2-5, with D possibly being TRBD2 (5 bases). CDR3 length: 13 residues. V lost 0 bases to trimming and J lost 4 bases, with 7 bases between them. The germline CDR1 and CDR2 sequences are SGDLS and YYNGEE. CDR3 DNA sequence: TGTGCCAGCAGCGTAGGAGGAGGAGAGACCCAGTACTTC. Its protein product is CASSVGGGETQYF.

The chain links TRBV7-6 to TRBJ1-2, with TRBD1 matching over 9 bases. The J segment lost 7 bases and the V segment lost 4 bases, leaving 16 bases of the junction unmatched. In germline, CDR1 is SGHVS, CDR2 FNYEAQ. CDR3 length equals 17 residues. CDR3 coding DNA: TGTGCCAGCAGCTCTCGTCCCGGGACAGGGTTAGCAGGTGGCTACACCTTC. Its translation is CASSSRPGTGLAGGYTF.